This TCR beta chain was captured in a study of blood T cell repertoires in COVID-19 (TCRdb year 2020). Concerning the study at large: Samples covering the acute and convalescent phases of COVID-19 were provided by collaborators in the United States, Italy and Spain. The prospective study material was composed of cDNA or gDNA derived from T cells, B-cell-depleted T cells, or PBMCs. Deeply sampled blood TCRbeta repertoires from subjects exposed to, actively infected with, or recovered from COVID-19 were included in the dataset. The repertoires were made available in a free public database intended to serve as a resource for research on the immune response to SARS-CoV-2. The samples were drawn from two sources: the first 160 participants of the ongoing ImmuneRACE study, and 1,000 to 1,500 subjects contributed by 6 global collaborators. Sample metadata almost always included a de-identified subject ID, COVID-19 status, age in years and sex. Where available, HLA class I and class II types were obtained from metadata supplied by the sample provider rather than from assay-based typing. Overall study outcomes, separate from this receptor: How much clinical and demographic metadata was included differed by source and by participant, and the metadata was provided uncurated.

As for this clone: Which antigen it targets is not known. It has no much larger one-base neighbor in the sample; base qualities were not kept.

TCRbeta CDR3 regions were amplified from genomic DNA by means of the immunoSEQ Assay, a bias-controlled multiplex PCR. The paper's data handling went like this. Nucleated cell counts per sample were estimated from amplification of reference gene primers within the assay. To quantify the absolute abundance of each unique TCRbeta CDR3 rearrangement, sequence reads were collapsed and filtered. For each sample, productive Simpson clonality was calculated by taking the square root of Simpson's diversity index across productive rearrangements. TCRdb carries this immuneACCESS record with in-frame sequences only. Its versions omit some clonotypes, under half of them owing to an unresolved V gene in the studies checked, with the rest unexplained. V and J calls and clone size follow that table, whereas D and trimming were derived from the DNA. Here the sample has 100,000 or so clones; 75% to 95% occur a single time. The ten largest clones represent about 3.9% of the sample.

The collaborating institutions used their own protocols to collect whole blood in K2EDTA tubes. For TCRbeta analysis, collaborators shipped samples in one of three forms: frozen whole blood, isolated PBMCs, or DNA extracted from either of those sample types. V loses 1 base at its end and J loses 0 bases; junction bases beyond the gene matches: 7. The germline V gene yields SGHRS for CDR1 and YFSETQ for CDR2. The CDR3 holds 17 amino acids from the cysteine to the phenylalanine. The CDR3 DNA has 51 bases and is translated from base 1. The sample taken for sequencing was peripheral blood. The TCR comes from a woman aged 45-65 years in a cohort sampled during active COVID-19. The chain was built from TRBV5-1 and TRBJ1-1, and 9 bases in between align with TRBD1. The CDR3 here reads CASSLTGGLLMNTEAFF. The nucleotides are TGCGCCAGCAGCTTGACAGGGGGCCTTCTTATGAACACTGAAGCTTTCTTT.